The source of this T cell receptor (beta chain) is a study of PD-1 blockade in classical Hodgkin lymphoma. Regarding time point: cycle 4 day 1 (C4D1), after less than 7 weeks of nivolumab. Brentuximab vedotin exposure varied among the patients, all of whom had relapsed after autologous stem cell transplantation. As concerns this clone: Its antigen is currently unknown.

Generated by immunoSEQ multiplex PCR, the TCRdb table keeps only in-frame clones and is missing some. Of about 8,000 clones listed, about four fifths are singletons. CDR1 is MNHNS and CDR2 is SASEGT in the germline V gene. Trimming left V 0 bases short and J 13 bases short, with 18 bases between. The CDR3 consists of 14 residues. General study findings and limits: Patients who began taking nivolumab under 1 year after ASCT were left out. In CD4+ cells, TCR diversity went up significantly by C4D1, but in CD8+ cells it did not. According to reports, newly diagnosed patients had lower baseline TCR diversity than healthy donors, and relapsed/refractory patients had lower baseline TCR diversity still. The causes of the repertoire differences, possibly disease activity or prior therapy, remain undefined.

The source is a human donor with classical Hodgkin lymphoma. The rearrangement uses TRBV6-1 and TRBJ1-2; tentatively, D is TRBD1 (5 bases). The source was peripheral blood mononuclear cells (PBMCs), collected before the fourth cycle of nivolumab. Written as DNA, the CDR3 is TGTGCCAGCAGTGAAGCAAGAGGGGCCCGATCATGCACCTTC. This sequence encodes CASSEARGARSCTF.